The 2 T cell receptor beta chains given below trace back to one sample, sequenced in a study of cytomegalovirus exposure and HLA in healthy donors. 13 Jbeta primers and 60 Vbeta primers were used for the PCR. Assay used: immunoSEQ multiplex PCR; TCRdb lists only in-frame clones, some missing. The sample gives about 170,000 clones, around 74% of which show up once; 2.5% to 4% is in the top ten. The sequenced material came from PBMCs. The receptors derive from a female donor in good health and CMV-seronegative.

The J gene is TRBJ1-4, the V gene TRBV19; D gene ambiguous. The V gene lost 5 bases and the J gene lost 2 bases, with 9 bases spanning the gap. The CDR3 spans 14 residues. The germline CDR1 and CDR2 sequences are LNHDA and SQIVND (reference sequence). The CDR3 sequence: CASSPLGTNEKLFF. The CDR3 DNA reads TGTGCCAGTAGTCCCCTCGGGACTAATGAAAAACTGTTTTTT.

The CDR3 DNA reads as TGTGCCAGCAGCCCAAGGACAGGGGACTCCTACAATGAGCAGTTCTTC. It codes for CASSPRTGDSYNEQFF. V and J are TRBV7-2 and TRBJ2-1; TRBD1 matches 9 bases. With V trimmed by 5 bases and J by 0 bases, 5 bases remained unmatched. The germline V gene has CDR1 SGHTA and CDR2 FQGNSA. The CDR3 contains 16 residues.